One and the same sample provided the 27 T cell receptor beta chains below, sequenced in a study of PD-1 blockade in classical Hodgkin lymphoma. All patients experienced relapse after autologous stem cell transplantation, and brentuximab vedotin exposure was variable. Only in-frame clones appear in the TCRdb table, and some are missing; sequencing was by immunoSEQ multiplex PCR. This table has roughly 4,700 clones, around 61% appearing once. The source material was peripheral blood mononuclear cells (PBMCs), sampled before the second cycle of nivolumab. Receptors originate from a human donor with classical Hodgkin lymphoma.

Only a few counts were recorded for this clone. The chain combines TRBV30 with TRBJ2-5, with no clear D. Trimming removed 2 bases at V and 0 bases at J, with 16 bases between. The CDR3 length is 16 residues. Germline CDR1 is GTSNPN and CDR2 is SVGIG (reference sequence). In DNA, the CDR3 is TGTGCCTGGAGTTCGCCCATCACCGGACACCAAGAGACCCAGTACTTC. Translating it yields CAWSSPITGHQETQYF. Supplemented by reference TRBV30 and TRBJ2-5, the full variable domain reads SQTIHQWPATLVQPVGSPLSLECTVEGTSNPNLYWYRQAAGRGLQLLFYSVGIGQISSEVPQNLSASRPQDRQFILSSKKLLLSDSGFYLCAWSSPITGHQETQYFGPGTRLLVL.

The V call is TRBV27, the J call TRBJ1-2; unclear D gene. CDR3 size: 16 residues. V was shortened by 0 bases and J by 0 bases, with 11 bases between the two germline ends. Germline V gives CDR1 MNHEY, CDR2 SMNVEV (reference sequence). For the CDR3, the DNA is TGTGCCAGCAGTTTATCGCTTGCCTCTACTAACTATGGCTACACCTTC. Amino acids: CASSLSLASTNYGYTF.

The chain has TRBV28 and TRBJ2-3; the D gene is possibly TRBD1 (6 bases). The germline gives CDR1 MDHEN, CDR2 SYDVKM. Between the trimmed V and J ends, which lost 5 bases and 4 bases, there was a span of 10 bases. The CDR3 extends over 13 amino acids. The CDR3: CASSIDRPDTQYF. CDR3 DNA sequence: TGTGCCAGCAGTATTGACAGGCCAGATACGCAGTATTTT.

In this sample, this clone turned up a few times. This sequence joins TRBV21-1 and TRBJ1-2. TRBV21-1 is a listed pseudogene. This CDR3 has 16 residues. Here the CDR3 reads CASSNRETETYYGYTF. The CDR3 DNA reads TGTGCCAGCAGCAATCGGGAGACGGAAACCTACTATGGCTACACCTTC.

CDR3 region: CASSFFAQNEQFF. DNA for the CDR3: TGTGCCAGCAGCTTTTTTGCGCAAAATGAGCAGTTCTTC. The V and J genes are TRBV7-2 and TRBJ2-1, with no clear D. There are 13 residues in the CDR3. The germline CDR1 and CDR2 sequences are SGHTA and FQGNSA. The ends were cut back, 3 bases at V and 7 bases at J, with 10 bases in the middle. Looking up the rest from reference TRBV7-2 and TRBJ2-1 gives the full variable domain: GAGVSQSPSNKVTEKGKDVELRCDPISGHTALYWYRQSLGQGLEFLIYFQGNSAPDKSGLPSDRFSAERTGGSVSTLTIQRTQQEDSAVYLCASSFFAQNEQFFGPGTRLTVL.

Relative to its sample, this clone is medium-sized. This chain links TRBV30 with TRBJ2-2; D is uncertain. Trimming removed 2 bases from V and 0 bases from J, with 4 bases in between. Per germline, CDR1 GTSNPN and CDR2 SVGIG (reference sequence). The CDR3 runs 13 residues. The CDR3 nucleotides read TGTGCCTGGAGTCGAACGAACACCGGGGAGCTGTTTTTT. Protein product: CAWSRTNTGELFF.

By its share, this clone is medium-sized (0.01 to 0.1%). The chain uses TRBV6-6 and TRBJ1-4; maybe TRBD1 (5 bases). Germline-derived CDR1 and CDR2 are MNHNY and SVGAGI (reference sequence). The CDR3 extends over 16 amino acids. V shed 6 bases and J shed 5 bases, with 19 bases lying between them. CDR3 region: CASSSYGGTVNEKLFF. The CDR3 DNA reads as TGTGCCAGCAGCTCATACGGTGGGACCGTGAATGAAAAACTGTTTTTT.

The DNA for the CDR3 is TGCGCCAGCAGCTTTCCCCATCCCGGGGGGTATAGCAATCAGCCCCAGCATTTT. The encoded protein is CASSFPHPGGYSNQPQHF. V gene TRBV5-1 combines with J gene TRBJ1-5, with D maybe TRBD1 (5 bases). Germline loops: CDR1 SGHRS, CDR2 YFSETQ. V shed 2 bases and J shed 0 bases, with 18 bases lying between them. This CDR3 region has 18 residues.

This rearrangement joins TRBV4-3 to TRBJ2-1; the D gene is possibly TRBD2 (6 bases). V was pared by 0 bases and J by 2 bases, with 8 bases between. The CDR3 loop spans 15 amino acids. Germline V gene data show CDR1 as LGHNA and CDR2 as YSLEER. The CDR3 sequence: CASSQDGTPYNEQFF. Here the CDR3 DNA reads TGCGCCAGCAGCCAAGATGGGACTCCCTACAATGAGCAGTTCTTC.

This chain uses TRBV14 with TRBJ1-2, with unresolved D. The CDR3 loop spans 13 amino acids. Germline lookup yields CDR1 SGHDN and CDR2 FVKESK. V gave up 2 bases and J gave up 4 bases, with 8 bases separating them. CDR3 sequence: CASSQSTAYGYTF. The CDR3 DNA reads TGTGCCAGCAGCCAAAGTACAGCCTATGGCTACACCTTC.

In its sample, this clone was seen a few times. CDR3 region: CASSPMPSSGINNEQFF. CDR3 nucleotide sequence: TGTGCCAGCAGTCCGATGCCCTCTAGCGGGATTAACAATGAGCAGTTCTTC. The V call is TRBV28, the J call TRBJ2-1; 9 bases are shared with TRBD2. J gave up 5 bases and V 5 bases, and 13 bases lay outside the gene matches. The CDR3 length is 17 residues. Germline assignment: CDR1 MDHEN and CDR2 SYDVKM. Full variable domain (remainder filled in from reference TRBV28 and TRBJ2-1): DVKVTQSSRYLVKRTGEKVFLECVQDMDHENMFWYRQDPGLGLRLIYFSYDVKMKEKGDIPEGYSVSREKKERFSLILESASTNQTSMYLCASSPMPSSGINNEQFFGPGTRLTVL.

The genes are TRBV27 and TRBJ2-3, with 8 bases lining up with TRBD1. V was pared by 3 bases and J by 1 base, with 6 bases of the junction left unmatched. This CDR3 has 16 amino acids. Germline CDR1 reads MNHEY; CDR2 reads SMNVEV (reference sequence). The CDR3 spells CASSFMAGGRTDTQYF. DNA of the CDR3: TGTGCCAGCAGTTTTATGGCAGGGGGCCGCACAGATACGCAGTATTTT.

The chain couples TRBV7-3 to TRBJ1-2; TRBD1 agrees at 8 bases. The length of the CDR3 is 13 residues. Trimming took 2 bases from V and 4 from J; bases not matched to a gene: 0. CDR1 SGHTA and CDR2 FQGTGA come from the germline V gene. Here the CDR3 reads CASSLDRGYGYTF. CDR3 sequence (DNA): TGTGCCAGCAGCTTAGACAGGGGCTATGGCTACACCTTC.

This chain uses TRBV9 with TRBJ2-1; 14 bases line up with TRBD2. The CDR3 consists of 15 residues. J lost 9 bases, V lost 4 bases, and 6 bases had no gene match. Germline V gives CDR1 SGDLS, CDR2 YYNGEE. As DNA, the CDR3 is TGTGCCAGCAGCCAGGGACTAGCGGGAGTTGGTGAGCAGTTCTTC. It specifies CASSQGLAGVGEQFF.

This clone has a handful of counts. The CDR3 bases are TGTGCCAGCAGCGCCAGCGGGAGTAACACCGGGGAGCTGTTTTTT. Residues: CASSASGSNTGELFF. The V and J genes are TRBV9 and TRBJ2-2, with 8 bases lining up with TRBD2. Trimming took 3 bases from V and 2 from J; bases not matched to a gene: 3. Germline assignment: CDR1 SGDLS and CDR2 YYNGEE. CDR3 length: 15 residues. The entire variable domain, with the rest obtained from reference TRBV9 and TRBJ2-2, is as follows: DSGVTQTPKHLITATGQRVTLRCSPRSGDLSVYWYQQSLDQGLQFLIQYYNGEERAKGNILERFSAQQFPDLHSELNLSSLELGDSALYFCASSASGSNTGELFFGEGSRLTVL.

The CDR3 DNA reads as TGTGCCAGCAGCTTAGCGCTGGACACCCTTCGTGAGCAGTACTTC. Protein: CASSLALDTLREQYF. The V and J genes are TRBV7-9 and TRBJ2-7, with D possibly TRBD1 on 5 matching bases. From germline, CDR1 is SEHNR and CDR2 FQNEAQ (reference sequence). V was shortened by 0 bases and J by 7 bases, with 16 bases between the two germline ends. The CDR3 loop spans 15 amino acids. The variable domain in full, with the rest retrieved from reference TRBV7-9 and TRBJ2-7, is DTGVSQNPRHKITKRGQNVTFRCDPISEHNRLYWYRQTLGQGPEFLTYFQNEAQLEKSRLLSDRFSAERPKGSFSTLEIQRTEQGDSAMYLCASSLALDTLREQYFGPGTRLTVT.

The chain has TRBV5-1 and TRBJ2-2; weak D call: TRBD2 (5 bases). The CDR3 has 12 residues. V shed 5 bases and J shed 7 bases, with 9 bases lying between them. The germline V gene has CDR1 SGHRS and CDR2 YFSETQ. CDR3 loop: CASRRDHGELFF. The DNA for the CDR3 is TGCGCCAGCAGGAGGGATCACGGGGAGCTGTTTTTT.

The rearrangement uses TRBV4-2 and TRBJ2-7; the match to TRBD1 covers 7 bases. V trimming: 1 base; J trimming: 3 bases; junction bases outside the gene matches: 6. CDR3 length: 15 amino acids. Germline V gene sequence: CDR1 LGHNA, CDR2 YNFKEQ. CDR3 protein: CASSQGTGDLYEQYF. The CDR3 coding sequence is TGTGCCAGCAGCCAAGGGACAGGCGACCTCTACGAGCAGTACTTC.

The chain joins TRBV5-1 to TRBJ1-4; 10 bases are a match to TRBD1. The CDR3 consists of 20 residues. Germline loops: CDR1 SGHRS, CDR2 YFSETQ. The J segment lost 0 bases and the V segment lost 5 bases, leaving 16 bases of the junction unmatched. CDR3: CASSSAGTGALIATNEKLFF. The DNA of the CDR3 is TGCGCCAGCAGTTCCGCCGGGACAGGGGCCCTTATTGCAACTAATGAAAAACTGTTTTTT.

This clone was detected only once. This rearrangement joins TRBV6-5 to TRBJ2-7; 7 bases are a match to TRBD2. Germline CDR1 reads MNHEY; CDR2 reads SVGAGI. The junction had 4 bases not matched to a gene; V was cut back by 1 base and J by 4 bases. This CDR3 is built from 14 residues. CDR3 nucleotide sequence: TGTGCCAGCAGTTACTGGTCTAGCGGATACGAGCAGTACTTC. Residues: CASSYWSSGYEQYF.

The V gene is TRBV28, the J gene TRBJ1-2; 8 bases align to TRBD1. The germline CDR1 and CDR2 sequences are MDHEN and SYDVKM. Trimming removed 5 bases from V and 4 bases from J; junction bases left unmatched: 3. The CDR3 is 13 amino acids. The DNA of the CDR3 is TGTGCCAGCAGTGGTACAGGGGGCTATGGCTACACCTTC. Amino acid sequence: CASSGTGGYGYTF.

In DNA, the CDR3 is TGTGCCTGGAGGGAATACAACACCGGGGAGCTGTTTTTT. Residues: CAWREYNTGELFF. The chain recombines TRBV30 with TRBJ2-2; D not certain. CDR3 length: 13 residues. V gave up 3 bases and J gave up 2 bases, with 7 bases separating them. The germline CDR1 and CDR2 sequences are GTSNPN and SVGIG (reference sequence).

In its sample, this clone was seen once. The chain employs TRBV29-1 and TRBJ1-2; no definite D call. This CDR3 has 10 residues. The germline V gene has CDR1 SQVTM and CDR2 ANQGSEA. V was shortened by 6 bases and J by 8 bases, with 10 bases between the two germline ends. Here the CDR3 reads CSVVERGYTF. CDR3 DNA sequence: TGCAGCGTCGTGGAGAGGGGCTACACCTTC.

This clone was detected a few times. The chain is built from TRBV6-1 and TRBJ1-1; no reliable D call. This CDR3 region has 14 residues. CDR1 is MNHNS, CDR2 SASEGT, per germline. V lost 6 bases to trimming and J lost 0 bases, with 11 bases between them. The CDR3 DNA reads TGTGCCAGCAGCCGGTCCGGCTTGAACACTGAAGCTTTCTTT. Translated: CASSRSGLNTEAFF.

This rearrangement joins TRBV6-1 to TRBJ2-5; weak D call: TRBD1 (5 bases). Germline V gene data show CDR1 as MNHNS and CDR2 as SASEGT. With 5 bases removed from V and 5 bases from J, the gap between germline ends came to 12 bases. This CDR3 has 13 amino acids. CDR3 coding DNA: TGTGCCAGCAGTTGGGCAGGGCGGGAGACCCAGTACTTC. It is translated as CASSWAGRETQYF.

The chain combines TRBV5-1 with TRBJ1-1; D call uncertain. The CDR3 is 15 amino acids. The ends were cut back, 7 bases at V and 1 base at J, with 17 bases in the middle. Germline lookup yields CDR1 SGHRS and CDR2 YFSETQ. CDR3 residues: CASLPREGPNTEAFF. CDR3 coding DNA: TGCGCCAGCCTACCCCGTGAGGGTCCGAACACTGAAGCTTTCTTT.

With respect to this clone: Just one base apart from a much larger clone, this may be a read error. This chain links TRBV27 with TRBJ2-5; 7 bases fit TRBD1. The germline V gene encodes CDR1 MNHEY and CDR2 SMNVEV (reference sequence). This CDR3 contains 15 residues. The CDR3 sequence: CAGSSLTGSGETQYF. The CDR3 DNA is TGTGCCGGCAGTTCACTGACAGGGTCTGGAGAGACCCAGTACTTC.